The entry that follows covers one T cell receptor (beta chain) sequence. The data belong to a study of blood T cell repertoires in COVID-19. At the level of the study: COVID-19 samples collected from the United States, Italy and Spain covered acute and convalescent phases. In each case, the material was cDNA or gDNA derived from T cells, B-cell-depleted T cells, or PBMCs.

Some clones are missing from TCRdb's copy, which holds only in-frame ones; the method was immunoSEQ multiplex PCR. The sample lists about 170,000 clones, approximately 80% seen once, with 9.5% to 15% in the top ten. V was cut by 4 bases and J by 0 bases, with 15 bases left in between. CDR3 size: 16 residues. In germline, CDR1 is SGHNT, CDR2 YYREEE (reference sequence). Participants' reported clinical history set cohort assignment. Symptom resolution, clearance, or two negative PCRs marked the recovered donors of Cohort 3. The chain couples TRBV5-4 to TRBJ2-3; D may be TRBD1 (6 bases). The source of this sequence is a man aged 45-65 years who had recovered from COVID-19. The sequenced sample was PBMCs or T cells enriched from blood (not recorded which). CDR3 region: CASSRSLTGSTDTQYF. CDR3 nucleotide sequence: TGTGCCAGCAGCCGATCCCTGACAGGAAGCACAGATACGCAGTATTTT.